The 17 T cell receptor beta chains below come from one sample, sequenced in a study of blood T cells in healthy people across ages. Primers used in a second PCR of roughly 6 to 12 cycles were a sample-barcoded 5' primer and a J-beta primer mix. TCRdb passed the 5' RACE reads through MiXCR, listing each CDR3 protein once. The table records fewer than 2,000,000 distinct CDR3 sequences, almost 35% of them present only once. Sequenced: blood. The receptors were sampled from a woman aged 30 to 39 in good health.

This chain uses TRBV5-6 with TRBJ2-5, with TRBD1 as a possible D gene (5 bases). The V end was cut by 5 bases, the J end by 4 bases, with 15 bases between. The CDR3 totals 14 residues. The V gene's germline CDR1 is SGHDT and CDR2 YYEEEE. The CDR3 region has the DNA TGTGCCAGCAGACCCAGAAGGGGCGGAGAGACCCAGTACTTC. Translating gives CASRPRRGGETQYF.

CDR3 in DNA: TGTGCCAGCAGTTCGCCGCTGACCTGCGTTAGAGTCTACGAGCAGTACTTC. It specifies CASSSPLTCVRVYEQYF. The chain links TRBV27 to TRBJ2-7, with D hard to call. There are 17 residues in the CDR3. Germline-derived CDR1 and CDR2 are MNHEY and SMNVEV (reference sequence). Trimming left V 4 bases short and J 3 bases short, with 22 bases between.

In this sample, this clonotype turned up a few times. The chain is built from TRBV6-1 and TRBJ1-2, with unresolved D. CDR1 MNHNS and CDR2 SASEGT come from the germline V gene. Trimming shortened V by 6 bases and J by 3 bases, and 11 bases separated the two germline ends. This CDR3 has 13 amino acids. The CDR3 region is CASRQRTDYGYTF. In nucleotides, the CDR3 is TGTGCCAGCAGACAGCGGACCGACTATGGCTACACCTTC.

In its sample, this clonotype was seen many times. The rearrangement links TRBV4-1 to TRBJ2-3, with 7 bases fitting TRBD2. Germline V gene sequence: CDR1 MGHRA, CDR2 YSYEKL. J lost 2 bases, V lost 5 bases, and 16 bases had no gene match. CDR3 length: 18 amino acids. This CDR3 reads CASSLRGISGQNTDTQYF. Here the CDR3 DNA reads TGCGCCAGCAGCTTAAGAGGGATTAGCGGGCAGAACACAGATACGCAGTATTTT.

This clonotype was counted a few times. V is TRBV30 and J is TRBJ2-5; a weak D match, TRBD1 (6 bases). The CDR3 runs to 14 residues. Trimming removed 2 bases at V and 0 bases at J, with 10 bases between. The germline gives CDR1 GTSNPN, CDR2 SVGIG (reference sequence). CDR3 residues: CAWSLRDNQETQYF. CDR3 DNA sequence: TGTGCCTGGAGTCTCCGGGACAACCAAGAGACCCAGTACTTC.

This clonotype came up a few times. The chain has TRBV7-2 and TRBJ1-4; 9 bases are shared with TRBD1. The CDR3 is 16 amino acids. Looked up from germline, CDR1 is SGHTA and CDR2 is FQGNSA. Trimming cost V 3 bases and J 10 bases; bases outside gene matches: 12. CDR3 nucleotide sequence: TGTGCCAGCAGCTTTAGCCCCGGGACAGGGAGGGGAAAACTGTTTTTT. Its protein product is CASSFSPGTGRGKLFF. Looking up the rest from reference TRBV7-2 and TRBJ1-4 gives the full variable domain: GAGVSQSPSNKVTEKGKDVELRCDPISGHTALYWYRQSLGQGLEFLIYFQGNSAPDKSGLPSDRFSAERTGGSVSTLTIQRTQQEDSAVYLCASSFSPGTGRGKLFFGSGTQLSVL.

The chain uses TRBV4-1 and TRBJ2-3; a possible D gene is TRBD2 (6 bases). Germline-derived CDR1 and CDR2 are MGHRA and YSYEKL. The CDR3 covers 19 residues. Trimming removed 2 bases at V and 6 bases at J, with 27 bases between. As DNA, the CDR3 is TGCGCCAGCAGCCAAACTGTATCAAAACTAGCCGTAGCCGTCGATACGCAGTATTTT. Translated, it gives CASSQTVSKLAVAVDTQYF.

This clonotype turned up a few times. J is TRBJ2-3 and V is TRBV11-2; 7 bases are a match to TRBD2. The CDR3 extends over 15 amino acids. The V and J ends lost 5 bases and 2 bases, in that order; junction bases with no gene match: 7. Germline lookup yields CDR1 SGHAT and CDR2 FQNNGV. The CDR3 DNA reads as TGTGCCAGCAGCGCCCCCGGACTAGTCACAGATACGCAGTATTTT. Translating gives CASSAPGLVTDTQYF. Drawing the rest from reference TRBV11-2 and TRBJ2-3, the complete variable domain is EAGVAQSPRYKIIEKRQSVAFWCNPISGHATLYWYQQILGQGPKLLIQFQNNGVVDDSQLPKDRFSAERLKGVDSTLKIQPAKLEDSAVYLCASSAPGLVTDTQYFGPGTRLTVL.

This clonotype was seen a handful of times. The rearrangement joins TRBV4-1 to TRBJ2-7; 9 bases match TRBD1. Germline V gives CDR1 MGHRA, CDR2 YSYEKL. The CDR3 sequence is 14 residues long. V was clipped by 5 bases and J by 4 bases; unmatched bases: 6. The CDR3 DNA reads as TGCGCCAGCAGCTTCCGGGACAGGGAGTACGAGCAGTACTTC. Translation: CASSFRDREYEQYF.

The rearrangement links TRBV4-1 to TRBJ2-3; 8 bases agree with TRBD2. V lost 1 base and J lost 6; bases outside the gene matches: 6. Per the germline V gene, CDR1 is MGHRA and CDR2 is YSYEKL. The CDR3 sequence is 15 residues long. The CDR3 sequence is CASSQAQREFDTQYF. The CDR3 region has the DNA TGCGCCAGCAGCCAAGCCCAGCGGGAGTTCGATACGCAGTATTTT.

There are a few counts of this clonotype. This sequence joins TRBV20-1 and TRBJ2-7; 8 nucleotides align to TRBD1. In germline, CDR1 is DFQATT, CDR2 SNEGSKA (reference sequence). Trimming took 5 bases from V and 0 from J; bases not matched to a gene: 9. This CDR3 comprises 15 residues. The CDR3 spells CSADPGQVSSYEQYF. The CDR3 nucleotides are TGCAGTGCTGACCCGGGACAGGTTAGCTCCTACGAGCAGTACTTC.

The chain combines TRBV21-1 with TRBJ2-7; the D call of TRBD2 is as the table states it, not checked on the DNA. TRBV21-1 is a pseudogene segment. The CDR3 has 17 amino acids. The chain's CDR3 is CASSKADQAGGRNEQYF. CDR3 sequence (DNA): TGTGCCAGCAGCAAAGCAGATCAGGCGGGAGGAAGGAACGAGCAGTACTTC.

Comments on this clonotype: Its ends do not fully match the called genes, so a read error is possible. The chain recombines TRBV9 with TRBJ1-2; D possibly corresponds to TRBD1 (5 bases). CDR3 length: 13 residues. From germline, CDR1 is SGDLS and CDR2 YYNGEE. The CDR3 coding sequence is TGTGCCAACAGCGTACCCGGGGACGGCGGCTACACCTTC. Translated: CANSVPGDGGYTF.

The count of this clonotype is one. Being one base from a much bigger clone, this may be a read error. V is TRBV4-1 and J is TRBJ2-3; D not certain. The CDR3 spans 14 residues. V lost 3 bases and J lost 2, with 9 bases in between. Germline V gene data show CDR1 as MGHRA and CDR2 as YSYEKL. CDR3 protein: CASSHDVLTDTQYF. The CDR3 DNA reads TGCGCCAGCAGCCATGATGTCCTCACAGATACGCAGTATTTT.

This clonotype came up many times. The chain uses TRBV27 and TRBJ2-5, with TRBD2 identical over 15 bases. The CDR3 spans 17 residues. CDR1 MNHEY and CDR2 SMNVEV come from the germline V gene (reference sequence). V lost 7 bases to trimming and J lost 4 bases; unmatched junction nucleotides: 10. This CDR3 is CASKLNPGLAGGETQYF. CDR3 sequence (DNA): TGTGCCAGCAAATTAAACCCGGGACTAGCGGGAGGAGAGACCCAGTACTTC.

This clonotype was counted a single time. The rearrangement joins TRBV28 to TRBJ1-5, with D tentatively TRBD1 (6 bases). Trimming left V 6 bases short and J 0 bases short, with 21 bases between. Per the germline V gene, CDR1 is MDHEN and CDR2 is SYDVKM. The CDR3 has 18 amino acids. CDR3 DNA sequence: TGTGCCAGCAGGGAGTACGTACAGGGATTCTTTAGCAATCAGCCCCAGCATTTT. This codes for CASREYVQGFFSNQPQHF.

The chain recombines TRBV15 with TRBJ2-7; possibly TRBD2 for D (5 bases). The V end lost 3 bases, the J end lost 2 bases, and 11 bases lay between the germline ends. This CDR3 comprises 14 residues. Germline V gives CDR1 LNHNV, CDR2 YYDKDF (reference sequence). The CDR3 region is CATSRDWATYEQYF. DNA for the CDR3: TGTGCCACCAGCAGGGACTGGGCAACCTACGAGCAGTACTTC.